This record covers a single TCR beta chain. No antigen is known for it. No qualities accompany the bases; no much larger clone lies one base away. The collaborating institutions used their own protocols to collect whole blood in K2EDTA tubes. Collaborator samples were shipped for TCRbeta analysis as frozen whole blood, isolated PBMCs, or DNA extracted from either sample type. This record belongs to a study of blood T cell repertoires in COVID-19 (dated by TCRdb to about 2020). Some background on the complete study: Collaborator samples came from the United States, Italy and Spain and covered acute and convalescent phases of COVID-19. The material from the prospective study consisted of cDNA or gDNA derived from T cells, B-cell-depleted T cells, or PBMCs. The dataset comprised deeply sampled blood TCRbeta repertoires from subjects exposed to, actively infected with, or recovered from COVID-19. The repertoires were made available in a free public database intended to serve as a resource for research on the immune response to SARS-CoV-2. The samples were drawn from the first 160 participants of the ongoing ImmuneRACE study and from more than 1,000 subjects provided by 6 global collaborators. Sample metadata almost always included a de-identified subject ID, COVID-19 status, age in years and sex. HLA class I and class II types, where available, came from metadata supplied by the sample provider rather than from assay-based typing.

The immunoSEQ Assay, a bias-controlled multiplex PCR, was used to amplify TCRbeta CDR3 regions from genomic DNA. The published analysis was carried out like this. Within the assay, amplification of reference gene primers was used to estimate how many nucleated cells each sample contained. Sequence reads were collapsed and filtered to measure the absolute abundance of every unique TCRbeta CDR3 rearrangement. Productive Simpson clonality was computed per sample as the square root of Simpson's diversity index over productive rearrangements. TCRdb holds this immuneACCESS table with in-frame rearrangements only. Some clones are missing; in checked studies, unresolved V genes explain under half, and the rest has no known cause. That table furnishes V, J and clone size, whereas the DNA furnished D and trimming. The sample profile shows a few hundred thousand clones; approximately 88% of them were found once. Roughly 0.8% of the sample belongs to the ten largest clones.

Trimming removed 7 bases from V and 6 bases from J; the gene matches leave 16 bases unexplained. As encoded in the germline V gene, CDR1 is ENHRY while CDR2 is SYGVKD. Including the terminal cysteine and phenylalanine, the CDR3 comprises 19 residues. CDR3 DNA only is kept here, 57 bases in frame from base 1. Results and caveats for the whole study, not just this receptor: The quantity of clinical and demographic metadata differed by source and by participant and was supplied without curation.

The V and J genes are TRBV10-3 and TRBJ2-2; TRBD2 fits 14 bases in the junction. The sequence was obtained from a woman aged 30 to 39 with acute or convalescent COVID-19. The sequenced sample consisted of peripheral blood. The DNA reads TGTGCCATCAAAGGACTAGCGGGAGGTTCGAGTAGGGGTTCCGGGGAGCTGTTTTTT. Its product reads: CAIKGLAGGSSRGSGELFF.